Included here is one T cell receptor beta chain sequence, with context. The data stem from a study of blood T cell repertoires in COVID-19. With 6 bases clipped from V and 7 bases from J, the junction kept 6 bases outside the gene matches. Germline CDR1 MDHEN, CDR2 SYDVKM. This CDR3 is built from 14 residues. The table came from immunoSEQ multiplex PCR; TCRdb's copy has only in-frame clones and leaves some out. In the table there are approximately 120,000 clones, around 89% of which are singletons. Sequenced sample: peripheral blood. The chain joins TRBV28 to TRBJ1-6; 7 nucleotides line up with TRBD1. The origin of this receptor is a human donor with acute or convalescent COVID-19. The donor label of this sample is uncertain. The CDR3 protein is CASREGGDNSPLHF. The CDR3 bases are TGTGCCAGCAGGGAAGGGGGCGACAATTCACCCCTCCACTTT.